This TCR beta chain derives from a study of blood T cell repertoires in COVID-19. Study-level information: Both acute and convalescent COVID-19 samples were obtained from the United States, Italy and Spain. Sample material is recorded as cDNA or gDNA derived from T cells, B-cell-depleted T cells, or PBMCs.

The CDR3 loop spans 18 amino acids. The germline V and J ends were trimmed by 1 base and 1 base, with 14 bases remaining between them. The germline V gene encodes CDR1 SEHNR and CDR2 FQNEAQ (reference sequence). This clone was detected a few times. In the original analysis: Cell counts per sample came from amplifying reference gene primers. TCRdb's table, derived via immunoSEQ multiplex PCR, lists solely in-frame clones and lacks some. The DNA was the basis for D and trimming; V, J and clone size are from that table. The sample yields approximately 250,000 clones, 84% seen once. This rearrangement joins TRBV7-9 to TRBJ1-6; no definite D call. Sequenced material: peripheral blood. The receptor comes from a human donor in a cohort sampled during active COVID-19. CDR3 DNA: TGTGCCAGCAGCTTAGGGTTGAGTGGAGGATCCTATAATTCACCCCTCCACTTT. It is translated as CASSLGLSGGSYNSPLHF.